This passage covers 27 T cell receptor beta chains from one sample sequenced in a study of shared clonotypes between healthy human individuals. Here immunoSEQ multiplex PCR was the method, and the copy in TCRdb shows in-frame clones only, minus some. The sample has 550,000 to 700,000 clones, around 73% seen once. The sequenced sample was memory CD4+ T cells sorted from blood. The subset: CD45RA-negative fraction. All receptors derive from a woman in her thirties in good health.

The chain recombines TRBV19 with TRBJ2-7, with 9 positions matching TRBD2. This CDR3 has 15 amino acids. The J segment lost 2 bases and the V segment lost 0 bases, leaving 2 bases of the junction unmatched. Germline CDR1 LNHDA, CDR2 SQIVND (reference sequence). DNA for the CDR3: TGTGCCAGTAGTATAGACGGGACTAGCACCTACGAGCAGTACTTC. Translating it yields CASSIDGTSTYEQYF.

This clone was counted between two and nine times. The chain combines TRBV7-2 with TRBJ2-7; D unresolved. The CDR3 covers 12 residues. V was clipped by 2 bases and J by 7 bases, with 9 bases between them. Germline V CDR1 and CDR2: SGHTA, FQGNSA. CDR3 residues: CASSLISWEQYF. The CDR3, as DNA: TGTGCCAGCAGCTTAATAAGTTGGGAGCAGTACTTC.

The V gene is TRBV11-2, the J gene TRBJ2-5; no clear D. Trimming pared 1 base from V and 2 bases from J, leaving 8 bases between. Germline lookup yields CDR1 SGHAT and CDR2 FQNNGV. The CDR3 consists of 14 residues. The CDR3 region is CASSLGRQQETQYF. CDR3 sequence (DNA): TGTGCCAGCAGCTTAGGTCGGCAGCAAGAGACCCAGTACTTC.

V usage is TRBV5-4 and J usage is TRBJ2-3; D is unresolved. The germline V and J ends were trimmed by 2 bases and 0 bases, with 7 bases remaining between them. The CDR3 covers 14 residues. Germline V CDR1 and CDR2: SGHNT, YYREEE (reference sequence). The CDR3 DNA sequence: TGTGCCAGCAGCTTTCGTGCTAGCACAGATACGCAGTATTTT. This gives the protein CASSFRASTDTQYF.

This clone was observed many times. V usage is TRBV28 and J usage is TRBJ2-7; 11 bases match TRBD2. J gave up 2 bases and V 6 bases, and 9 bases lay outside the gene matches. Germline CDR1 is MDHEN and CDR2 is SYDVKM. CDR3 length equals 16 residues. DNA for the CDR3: TGTGCCAGCAGAACTGGGGTAGCGGGAGGGACCTACGAGCAGTACTTC. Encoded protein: CASRTGVAGGTYEQYF. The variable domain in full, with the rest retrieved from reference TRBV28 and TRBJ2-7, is DVKVTQSSRYLVKRTGEKVFLECVQDMDHENMFWYRQDPGLGLRLIYFSYDVKMKEKGDIPEGYSVSREKKERFSLILESASTNQTSMYLCASRTGVAGGTYEQYFGPGTRLTVT.

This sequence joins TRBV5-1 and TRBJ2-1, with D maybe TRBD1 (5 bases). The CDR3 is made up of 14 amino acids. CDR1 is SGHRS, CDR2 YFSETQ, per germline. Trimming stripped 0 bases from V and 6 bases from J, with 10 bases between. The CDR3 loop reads CASSLATTVNEQFF. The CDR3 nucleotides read TGCGCCAGCAGCTTGGCCACGACAGTCAATGAGCAGTTCTTC.

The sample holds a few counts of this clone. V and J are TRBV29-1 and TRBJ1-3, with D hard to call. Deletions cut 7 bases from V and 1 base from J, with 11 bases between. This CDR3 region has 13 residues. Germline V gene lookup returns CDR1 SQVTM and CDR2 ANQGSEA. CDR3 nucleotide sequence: TGCAGCGCGACTCGGGGATCTGGAAACACCATATATTTT. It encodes CSATRGSGNTIYF. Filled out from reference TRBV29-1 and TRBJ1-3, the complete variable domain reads SAVISQKPSRDICQRGTSLTIQCQVDSQVTMMFWYRQQPGQSLTLIATANQGSEATYESGFVIDKFPISRPNLTFSTLTVSNMSPEDSSIYLCSATRGSGNTIYFGEGSWLTVV.

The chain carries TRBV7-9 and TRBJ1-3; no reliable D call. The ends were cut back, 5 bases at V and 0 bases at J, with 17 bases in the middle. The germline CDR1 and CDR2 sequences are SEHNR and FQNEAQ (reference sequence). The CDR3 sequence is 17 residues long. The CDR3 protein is CASSPSRGTSSGNTIYF. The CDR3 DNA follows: TGTGCCAGCAGCCCCAGTCGGGGAACTAGCTCTGGAAACACCATATATTTT.

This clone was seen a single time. The CDR3 DNA sequence: TGTGCCAGCAGCGTAGTAGCGGGGGAGCTGTTTTTT. Translating it yields CASSVVAGELFF. The chain has TRBV9 and TRBJ2-2, with D maybe TRBD2 (5 bases). The V end was cut by 0 bases, the J end by 8 bases, with 5 bases between. CDR1 and CDR2 from the germline V gene are SGDLS and YYNGEE. The CDR3 sequence is 12 residues long. Combining the CDR3 with reference TRBV9 and TRBJ2-2 gives the whole variable domain DSGVTQTPKHLITATGQRVTLRCSPRSGDLSVYWYQQSLDQGLQFLIQYYNGEERAKGNILERFSAQQFPDLHSELNLSSLELGDSALYFCASSVVAGELFFGEGSRLTVL.

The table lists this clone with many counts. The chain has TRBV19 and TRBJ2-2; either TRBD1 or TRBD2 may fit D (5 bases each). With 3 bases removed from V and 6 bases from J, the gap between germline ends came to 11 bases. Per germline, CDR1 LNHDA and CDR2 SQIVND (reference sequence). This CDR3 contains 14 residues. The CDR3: CASSIGGAAGELFF. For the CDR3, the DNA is TGTGCCAGTAGTATTGGGGGAGCGGCCGGGGAGCTGTTTTTT. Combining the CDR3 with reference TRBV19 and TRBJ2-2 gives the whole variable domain DGGITQSPKYLFRKEGQNVTLSCEQNLNHDAMYWYRQDPGQGLRLIYYSQIVNDFQKGDIAEGYSVSREKKESFPLTVTSAQKNPTAFYLCASSIGGAAGELFFGEGSRLTVL.

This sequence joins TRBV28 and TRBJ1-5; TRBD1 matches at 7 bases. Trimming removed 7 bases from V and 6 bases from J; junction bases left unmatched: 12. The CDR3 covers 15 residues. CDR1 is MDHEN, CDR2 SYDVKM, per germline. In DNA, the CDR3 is TGTGCCAGCACTCCGGGACAGAGTTTTTTTCAGCCCCAGCATTTT. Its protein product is CASTPGQSFFQPQHF.

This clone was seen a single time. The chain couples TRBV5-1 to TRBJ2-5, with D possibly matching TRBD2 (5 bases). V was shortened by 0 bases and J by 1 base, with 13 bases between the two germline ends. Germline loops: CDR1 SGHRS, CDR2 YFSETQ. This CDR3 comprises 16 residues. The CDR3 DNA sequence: TGCGCCAGCAGCTTGGGAATCGGAGGTGGCCAAGAGACCCAGTACTTC. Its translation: CASSLGIGGGQETQYF.

CDR3 residues: CASSLDGGRTEAFF. DNA of the CDR3: TGTGCCAGCAGCTTAGACGGGGGTAGGACTGAAGCTTTCTTT. The rearrangement links TRBV7-9 to TRBJ1-1; D might be TRBD1 (5 bases). V gave up 1 base and J gave up 5 bases, with 11 bases separating them. This CDR3 contains 14 residues. Germline CDR1 SEHNR, CDR2 FQNEAQ (reference sequence).

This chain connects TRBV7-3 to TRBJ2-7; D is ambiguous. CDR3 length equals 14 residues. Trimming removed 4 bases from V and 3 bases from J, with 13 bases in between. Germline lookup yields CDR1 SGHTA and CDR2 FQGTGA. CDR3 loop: CASSSPAENYEQYF. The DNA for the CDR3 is TGTGCCAGCAGCTCCCCCGCAGAGAACTACGAGCAGTACTTC.

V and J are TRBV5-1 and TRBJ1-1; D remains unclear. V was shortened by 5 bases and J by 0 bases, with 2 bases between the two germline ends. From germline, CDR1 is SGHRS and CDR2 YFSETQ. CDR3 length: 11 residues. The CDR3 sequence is CASRMNTEAFF. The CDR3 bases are TGCGCCAGCAGGATGAACACTGAAGCTTTCTTT.

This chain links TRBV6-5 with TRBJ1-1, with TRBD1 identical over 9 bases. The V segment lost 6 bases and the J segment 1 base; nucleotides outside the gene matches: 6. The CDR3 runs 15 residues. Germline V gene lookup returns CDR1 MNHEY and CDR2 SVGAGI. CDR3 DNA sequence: TGTGCCAGCAGGAAGACAGGGGGAGGGAACACTGAAGCTTTCTTT. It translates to CASRKTGGGNTEAFF.

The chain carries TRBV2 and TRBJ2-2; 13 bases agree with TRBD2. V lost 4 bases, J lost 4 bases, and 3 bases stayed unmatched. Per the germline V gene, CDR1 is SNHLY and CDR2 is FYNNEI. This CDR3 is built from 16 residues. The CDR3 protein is CASSGTSGRVTGELFF. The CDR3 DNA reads TGTGCCAGCAGTGGGACTAGCGGGAGAGTCACCGGGGAGCTGTTTTTT.

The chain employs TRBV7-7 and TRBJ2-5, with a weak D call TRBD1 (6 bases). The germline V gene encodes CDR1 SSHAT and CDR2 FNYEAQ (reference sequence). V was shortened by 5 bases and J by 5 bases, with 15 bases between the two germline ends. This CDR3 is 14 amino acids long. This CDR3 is CASSQWGQIETQYF. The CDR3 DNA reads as TGTGCCAGCAGCCAATGGGGGCAAATCGAGACCCAGTACTTC.

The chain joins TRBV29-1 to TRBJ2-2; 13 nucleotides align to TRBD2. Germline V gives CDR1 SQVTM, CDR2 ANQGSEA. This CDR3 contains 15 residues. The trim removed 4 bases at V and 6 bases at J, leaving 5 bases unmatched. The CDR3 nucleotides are TGCAGCGTTGGGGGACTAGCGGGATTTGCCGGGGAGCTGTTTTTT. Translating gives CSVGGLAGFAGELFF.

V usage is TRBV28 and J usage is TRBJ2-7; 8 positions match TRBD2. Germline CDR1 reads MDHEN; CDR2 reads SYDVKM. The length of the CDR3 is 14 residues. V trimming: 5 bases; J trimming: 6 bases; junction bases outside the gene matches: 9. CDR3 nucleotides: TGTGCCAGCAGTCCGAACGGGAGGGCCCTCGAGCAGTACTTC. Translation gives CASSPNGRALEQYF.

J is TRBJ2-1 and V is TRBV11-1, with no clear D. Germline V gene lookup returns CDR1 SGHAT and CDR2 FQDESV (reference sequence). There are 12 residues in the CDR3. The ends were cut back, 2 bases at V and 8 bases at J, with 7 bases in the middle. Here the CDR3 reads CASSLSGDEQFF. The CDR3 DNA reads TGTGCCAGCAGCTTAAGTGGTGATGAGCAGTTCTTC.

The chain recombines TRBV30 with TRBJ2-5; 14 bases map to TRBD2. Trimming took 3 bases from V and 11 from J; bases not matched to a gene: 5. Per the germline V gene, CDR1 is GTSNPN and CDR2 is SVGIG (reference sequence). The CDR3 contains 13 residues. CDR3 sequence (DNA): TGTGCCTGGAGGACGGGACTAGCGGGAGAGCAGTACTTC. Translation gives CAWRTGLAGEQYF. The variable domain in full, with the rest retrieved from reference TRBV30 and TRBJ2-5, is SQTIHQWPATLVQPVGSPLSLECTVEGTSNPNLYWYRQAAGRGLQLLFYSVGIGQISSEVPQNLSASRPQDRQFILSSKKLLLSDSGFYLCAWRTGLAGEQYFGPGTRLLVL.

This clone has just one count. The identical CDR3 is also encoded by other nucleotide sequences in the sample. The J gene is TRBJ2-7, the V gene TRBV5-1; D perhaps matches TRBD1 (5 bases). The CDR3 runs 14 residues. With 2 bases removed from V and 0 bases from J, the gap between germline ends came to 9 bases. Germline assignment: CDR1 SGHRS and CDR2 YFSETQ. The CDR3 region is CASSLGDSSYEQYF. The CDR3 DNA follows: TGCGCCAGCAGCTTAGGTGACAGCTCCTACGAGCAGTACTTC.

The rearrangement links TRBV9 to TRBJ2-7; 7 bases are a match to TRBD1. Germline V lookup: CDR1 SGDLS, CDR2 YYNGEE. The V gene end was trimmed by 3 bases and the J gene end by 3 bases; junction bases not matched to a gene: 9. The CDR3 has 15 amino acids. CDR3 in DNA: TGTGCCAGCAGCGGAGGCCCGGGACAGCTCTACGAGCAGTACTTC. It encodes CASSGGPGQLYEQYF.

The DNA of the CDR3 is TGCGCCAGCAGCCAATTAGGGTCTAGCACAGATACGCAGTATTTT. This gives the protein CASSQLGSSTDTQYF. The chain links TRBV4-1 to TRBJ2-3; D not resolved. V lost 2 bases and J lost 0, with 9 bases in between. In germline, CDR1 is MGHRA, CDR2 YSYEKL. CDR3 length: 15 amino acids.

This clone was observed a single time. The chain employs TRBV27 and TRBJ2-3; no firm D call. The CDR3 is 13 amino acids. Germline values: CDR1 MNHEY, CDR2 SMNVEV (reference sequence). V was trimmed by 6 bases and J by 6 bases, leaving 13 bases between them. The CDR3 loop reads CASSQAFTDTQYF. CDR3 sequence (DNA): TGTGCCAGCAGCCAAGCCTTCACGGATACGCAGTATTTT.

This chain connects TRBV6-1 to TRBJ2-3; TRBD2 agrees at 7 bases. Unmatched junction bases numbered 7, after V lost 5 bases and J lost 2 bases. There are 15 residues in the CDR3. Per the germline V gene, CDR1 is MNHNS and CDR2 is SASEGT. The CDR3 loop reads CASSRQRDPTDTQYF. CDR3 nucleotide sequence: TGTGCCAGCAGTCGGCAGCGGGACCCCACAGATACGCAGTATTTT.